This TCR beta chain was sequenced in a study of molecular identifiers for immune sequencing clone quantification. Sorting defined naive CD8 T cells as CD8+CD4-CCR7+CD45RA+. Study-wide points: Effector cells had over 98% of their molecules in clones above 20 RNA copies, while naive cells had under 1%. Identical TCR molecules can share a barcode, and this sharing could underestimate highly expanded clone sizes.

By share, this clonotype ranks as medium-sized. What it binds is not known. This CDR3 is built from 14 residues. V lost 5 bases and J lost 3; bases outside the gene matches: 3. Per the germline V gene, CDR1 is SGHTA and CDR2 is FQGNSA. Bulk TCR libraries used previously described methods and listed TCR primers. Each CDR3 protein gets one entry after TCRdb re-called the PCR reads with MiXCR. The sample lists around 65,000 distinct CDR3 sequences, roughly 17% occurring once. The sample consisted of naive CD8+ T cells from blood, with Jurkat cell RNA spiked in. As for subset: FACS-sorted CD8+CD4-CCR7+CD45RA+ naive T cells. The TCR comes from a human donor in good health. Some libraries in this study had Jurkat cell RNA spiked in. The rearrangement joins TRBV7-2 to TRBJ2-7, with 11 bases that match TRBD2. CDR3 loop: CASSPGTSGYEQYF. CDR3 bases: TGTGCCAGCAGCCCCGGGACTAGCGGCTACGAGCAGTACTTC.